One T cell receptor (beta chain) is described in this entry. V lost 4 bases, J lost 4 bases, and 11 bases lay in between. This CDR3 comprises 15 residues. Germline CDR1 is SGHTA and CDR2 is FQGNSA. In the authors' workflow: Reference gene primer amplification yielded estimated nucleated cell counts. Libraries were prepared by immunoSEQ multiplex PCR; TCRdb keeps only in-frame clonotypes and omits some of them. The DNA was the basis for D and trimming; V, J and clone size are from that table. The profile covers 150,000 to 200,000 clones, with 60% to 85% appearing a single time and approximately 7.6% taken by the ten largest. This entry is derived from a study of blood T cell repertoires in COVID-19. Looking at the study overall: Material from acute and convalescent COVID-19 was sourced from the United States, Italy and Spain. PBMCs, B-cell-depleted T cells, or T cells were the source of the cDNA or gDNA that made up the material.

The chain has TRBV7-2 and TRBJ2-6, with D perhaps TRBD1 (5 bases). This receptor was obtained from a woman aged 60 to 75 with COVID-19, enrolled during active disease. Sequencing was carried out using peripheral blood. The CDR3 protein is CASSYTGTGANVLTF. CDR3 coding DNA: TGTGCCAGCAGCTATACAGGAACCGGGGCCAACGTCCTGACTTTC. Filled out from reference TRBV7-2 and TRBJ2-6, the complete variable domain reads GAGVSQSPSNKVTEKGKDVELRCDPISGHTALYWYRQSLGQGLEFLIYFQGNSAPDKSGLPSDRFSAERTGGSVSTLTIQRTQQEDSAVYLCASSYTGTGANVLTFGAGSRLTVL.